The 8 T cell receptor beta chains below were found in one sample sequenced in a study of blood T cell repertoires in COVID-19. The repertoire was sequenced with immunoSEQ multiplex PCR; TCRdb's copy has only in-frame clones and lacks some. The data contain some 460,000 clones, roughly 87% of them seen just once; the ten biggest clones take up approximately 2%. Sequenced sample: PBMCs or T cells enriched from blood (not recorded which). These receptor sequences come from a woman under 30 with acute COVID-19.

The CDR3 DNA follows: TGTGCCAGCAGCGAAAACAGCAACTATAATTCACCCCTCCACTTT. Its translation is CASSENSNYNSPLHF. J is TRBJ1-6 and V is TRBV7-3; D is unresolved. The CDR3 runs 15 residues. Deletions cut 5 bases from V and 3 bases from J, with 11 bases between. Germline CDR1 SGHTA, CDR2 FQGTGA.

The V gene is TRBV6-5, the J gene TRBJ2-1; TRBD2 agrees at 13 bases. Germline loops: CDR1 MNHEY, CDR2 SVGAGI. This CDR3 spans 15 amino acids. Trimming at V came to 6 bases and at J to 9 bases, leaving 8 bases not matched to a gene. CDR3 in DNA: TGTGCCAGCAGCGGAACTAGCGGGGGGGTCTGTGAGCAGTTCTTC. It yields the protein CASSGTSGGVCEQFF.

This chain connects TRBV7-9 to TRBJ1-1, with a tentative D call TRBD1 (5 bases). This CDR3 has 18 residues. CDR1 is SEHNR and CDR2 is FQNEAQ in the germline V gene (reference sequence). V was pared by 5 bases and J by 0 bases, with 22 bases between. The CDR3 loop is CASSVLRGGSGMNTEAFF. Here the CDR3 DNA reads TGTGCCAGCAGCGTTCTTCGCGGGGGGAGCGGAATGAACACTGAAGCTTTCTTT.

In this sample, this clone turned up a few times. The DNA of the CDR3 is TGTGCCAGCAGCGTAGCTACTAGCGCAACTAGCACAGATACGCAGTATTTT. As protein: CASSVATSATSTDTQYF. The rearrangement uses TRBV9 and TRBJ2-3; TRBD2 matches at 7 bases. The CDR3 is made up of 17 amino acids. The germline V gene encodes CDR1 SGDLS and CDR2 YYNGEE. V dropped 0 bases and J dropped 0; count of bases not matched to a gene: 7.

The chain couples TRBV18 to TRBJ2-5; D perhaps matches TRBD1 (6 bases). Germline V gene sequence: CDR1 KGHSH, CDR2 LQKENI. This CDR3 spans 13 amino acids. The V gene lost 3 bases and the J gene lost 9 bases, with 14 bases spanning the gap. The CDR3 sequence is CASSPGTSAAQYF. CDR3 in DNA: TGTGCCAGCTCACCCGGGACAAGCGCGGCCCAGTACTTC.

V usage is TRBV9 and J usage is TRBJ1-6; D might be TRBD1 (6 bases). The CDR3 has 16 residues. Germline values: CDR1 SGDLS, CDR2 YYNGEE. Between the trimmed V and J ends, which lost 3 bases and 1 base, there was a span of 11 bases. The CDR3 nucleotides are TGTGCCAGCAGCGCCACAGGGAAGTCCTATAATTCACCCCTCCACTTT. This translates into CASSATGKSYNSPLHF. Full variable domain (remainder filled in from reference TRBV9 and TRBJ1-6): DSGVTQTPKHLITATGQRVTLRCSPRSGDLSVYWYQQSLDQGLQFLIQYYNGEERAKGNILERFSAQQFPDLHSELNLSSLELGDSALYFCASSATGKSYNSPLHFGNGTRLTVT.

This clone was counted between two and nine times. The chain employs TRBV6-5 and TRBJ1-5, with 8 bases lining up with TRBD1. J was trimmed by 7 bases and V by 8 bases; bases with no gene match: 7. This CDR3 has 13 residues. Germline V gives CDR1 MNHEY, CDR2 SVGAGI. The CDR3 DNA sequence: TGTGCCAGCCACGTGACAGGGGACCAGCCCCAGCATTTT. This sequence encodes CASHVTGDQPQHF.

This chain connects TRBV3-1 (or the pseudogene TRBV3-2) to TRBJ2-1; possibly TRBD2 for D (5 bases). The CDR3 is 12 amino acids. V lost 4 bases, J lost 9 bases, and 10 bases lay in between. Germline CDR1 and CDR2: LGHDT and YNNKEL (reference sequence). DNA for the CDR3: TGTGCCAGCAGCCCTGTAGAGGGTGAGCAGTTCTTC. Translating it yields CASSPVEGEQFF.